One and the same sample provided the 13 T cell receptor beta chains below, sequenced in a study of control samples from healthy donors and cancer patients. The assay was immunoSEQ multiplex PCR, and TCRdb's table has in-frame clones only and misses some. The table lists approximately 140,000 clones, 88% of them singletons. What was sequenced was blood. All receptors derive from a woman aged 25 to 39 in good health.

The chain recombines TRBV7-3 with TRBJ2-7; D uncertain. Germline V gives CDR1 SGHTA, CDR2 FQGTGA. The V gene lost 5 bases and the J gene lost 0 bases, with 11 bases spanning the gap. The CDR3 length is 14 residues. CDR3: CASSQLSSSYEQYF. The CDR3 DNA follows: TGTGCCAGCAGCCAGCTGTCTAGCTCCTACGAGCAGTACTTC.

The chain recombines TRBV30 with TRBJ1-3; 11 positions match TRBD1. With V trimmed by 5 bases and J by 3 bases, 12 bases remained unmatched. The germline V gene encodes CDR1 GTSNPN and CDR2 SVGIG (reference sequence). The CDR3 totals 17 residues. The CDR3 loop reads CAWQSQDRGHRGNTIYF. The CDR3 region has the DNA TGTGCCTGGCAATCTCAGGACAGGGGGCATCGTGGAAACACCATATATTTT. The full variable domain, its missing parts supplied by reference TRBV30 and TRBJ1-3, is SQTIHQWPATLVQPVGSPLSLECTVEGTSNPNLYWYRQAAGRGLQLLFYSVGIGQISSEVPQNLSASRPQDRQFILSSKKLLLSDSGFYLCAWQSQDRGHRGNTIYFGEGSWLTVV.

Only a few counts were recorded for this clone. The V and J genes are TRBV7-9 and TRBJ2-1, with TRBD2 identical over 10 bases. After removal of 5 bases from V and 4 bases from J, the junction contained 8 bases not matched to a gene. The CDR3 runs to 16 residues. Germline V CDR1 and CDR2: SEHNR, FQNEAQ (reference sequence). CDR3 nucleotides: TGTGCCAGCAGCCACCCTAGCGGGGGAGCGTACAATGAGCAGTTCTTC. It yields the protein CASSHPSGGAYNEQFF.

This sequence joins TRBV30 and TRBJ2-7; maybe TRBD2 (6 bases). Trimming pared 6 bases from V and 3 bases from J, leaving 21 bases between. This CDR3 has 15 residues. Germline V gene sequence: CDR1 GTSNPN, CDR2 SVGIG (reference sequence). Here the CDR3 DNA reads TGTGCCTGTTCGTCGCATCAAAGCGGGTACTACGAGCAGTACTTC. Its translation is CACSSHQSGYYEQYF. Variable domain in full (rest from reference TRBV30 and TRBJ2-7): SQTIHQWPATLVQPVGSPLSLECTVEGTSNPNLYWYRQAAGRGLQLLFYSVGIGQISSEVPQNLSASRPQDRQFILSSKKLLLSDSGFYLCACSSHQSGYYEQYFGPGTRLTVT.

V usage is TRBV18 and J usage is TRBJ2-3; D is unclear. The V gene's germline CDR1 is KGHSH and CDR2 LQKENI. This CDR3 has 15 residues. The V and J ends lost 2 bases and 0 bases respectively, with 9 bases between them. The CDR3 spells CASSPVPLSTDTQYF. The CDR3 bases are TGTGCCAGCTCACCAGTTCCCCTAAGCACAGATACGCAGTATTTT.

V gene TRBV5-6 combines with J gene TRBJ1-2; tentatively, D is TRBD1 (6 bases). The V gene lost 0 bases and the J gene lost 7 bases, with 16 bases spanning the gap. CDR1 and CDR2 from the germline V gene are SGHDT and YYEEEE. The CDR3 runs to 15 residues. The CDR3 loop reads CASSLGPQGSGGYTF. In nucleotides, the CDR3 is TGTGCCAGCAGCTTGGGGCCACAGGGTTCTGGTGGCTACACCTTC.

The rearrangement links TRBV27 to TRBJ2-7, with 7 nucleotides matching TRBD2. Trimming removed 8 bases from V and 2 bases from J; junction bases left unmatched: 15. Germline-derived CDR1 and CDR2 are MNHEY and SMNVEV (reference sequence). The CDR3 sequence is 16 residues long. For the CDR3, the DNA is TGTGCCAGCCCCCTTCCGGCTAGCGGTAAGACCTACGAGCAGTACTTC. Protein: CASPLPASGKTYEQYF.

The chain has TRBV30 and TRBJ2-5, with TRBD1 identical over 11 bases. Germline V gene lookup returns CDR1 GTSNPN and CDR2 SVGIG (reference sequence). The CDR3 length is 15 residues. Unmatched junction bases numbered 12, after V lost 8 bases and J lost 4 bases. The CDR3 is CAHRDRGMKGETQYF. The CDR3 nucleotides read TGTGCCCACCGGGACAGGGGGATGAAGGGAGAGACCCAGTACTTC.

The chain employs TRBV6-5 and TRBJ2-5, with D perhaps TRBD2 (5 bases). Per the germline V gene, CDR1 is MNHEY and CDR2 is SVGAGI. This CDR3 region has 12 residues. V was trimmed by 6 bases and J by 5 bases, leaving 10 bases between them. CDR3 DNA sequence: TGTGCCAGCAGCCCAAGGAGGGAGACCCAGTACTTC. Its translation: CASSPRRETQYF.

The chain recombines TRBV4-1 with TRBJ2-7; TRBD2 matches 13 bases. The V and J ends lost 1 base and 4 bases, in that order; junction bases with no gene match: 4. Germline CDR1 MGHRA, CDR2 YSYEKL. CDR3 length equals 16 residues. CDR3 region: CASSQGTSGSMYEQYF. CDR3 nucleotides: TGCGCCAGCAGCCAAGGGACTAGCGGGAGCATGTACGAGCAGTACTTC.

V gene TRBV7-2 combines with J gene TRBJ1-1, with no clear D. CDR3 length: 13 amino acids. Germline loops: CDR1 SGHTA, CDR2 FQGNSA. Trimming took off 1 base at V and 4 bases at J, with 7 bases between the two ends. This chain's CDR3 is CASSLGVGTEAFF. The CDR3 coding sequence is TGTGCCAGCAGCTTAGGGGTTGGCACTGAAGCTTTCTTT.

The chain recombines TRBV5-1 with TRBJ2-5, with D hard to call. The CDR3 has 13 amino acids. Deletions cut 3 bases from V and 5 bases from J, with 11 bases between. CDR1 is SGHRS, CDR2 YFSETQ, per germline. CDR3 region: CASSSEVVETQYF. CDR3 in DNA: TGCGCCAGCAGCTCCGAGGTGGTCGAGACCCAGTACTTC.

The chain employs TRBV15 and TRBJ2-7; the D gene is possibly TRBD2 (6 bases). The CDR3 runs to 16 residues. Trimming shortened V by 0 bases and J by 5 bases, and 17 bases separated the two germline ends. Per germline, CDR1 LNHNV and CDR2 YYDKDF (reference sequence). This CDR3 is CATSRDRGGVGDEQYF. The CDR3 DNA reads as TGTGCCACCAGCAGAGACCGAGGAGGGGTAGGGGACGAGCAGTACTTC.